This T cell receptor beta chain was sequenced for a study of blood T cell repertoires in COVID-19. Overall study context: Acute and convalescent COVID-19 specimens originated in the United States, Italy and Spain. The analysed material was cDNA or gDNA that came from T cells, B-cell-depleted T cells, or PBMCs.

Per the original methods: It was from reference gene primer amplification that nucleated cell counts were estimated. The method was immunoSEQ multiplex PCR; TCRdb's version includes in-frame clones alone and lacks a portion of them. V and J calls and clone size are as listed in that table; D and trimming were resolved from the DNA. The table lists some 100,000 clones, roughly 90% of them singletons. Per germline, CDR1 KGHDR and CDR2 SFDVKD. This CDR3 has 14 residues. Deletions cut 7 bases from V and 6 bases from J, with 16 bases between. The chain uses TRBV24-1 and TRBJ2-3; tentatively, D is TRBD2 (5 bases). The source material was peripheral blood. The clonotype originates from a man aged 70 or older with acute or convalescent COVID-19. The CDR3 loop reads CATSLTGSTDTQYF. DNA for the CDR3: TGTGCCACCAGCCTGACGGGAAGTACGGATACGCAGTATTTT.